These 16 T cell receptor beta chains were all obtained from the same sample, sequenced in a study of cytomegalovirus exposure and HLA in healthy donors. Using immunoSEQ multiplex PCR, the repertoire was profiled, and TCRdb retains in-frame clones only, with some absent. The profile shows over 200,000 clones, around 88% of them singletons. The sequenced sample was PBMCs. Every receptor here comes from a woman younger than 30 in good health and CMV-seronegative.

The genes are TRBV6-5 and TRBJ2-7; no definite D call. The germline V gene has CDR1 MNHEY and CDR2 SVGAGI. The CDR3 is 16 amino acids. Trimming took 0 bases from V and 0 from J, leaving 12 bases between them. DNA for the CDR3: TGTGCCAGCAGTTACTCGCCCAACACCCCCTCCTACGAGCAGTACTTC. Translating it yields CASSYSPNTPSYEQYF.

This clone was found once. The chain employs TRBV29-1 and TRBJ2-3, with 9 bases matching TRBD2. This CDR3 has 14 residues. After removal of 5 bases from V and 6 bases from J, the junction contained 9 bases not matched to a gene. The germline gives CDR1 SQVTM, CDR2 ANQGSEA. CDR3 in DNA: TGCAGCGTTTTATTTAGCGGGAGTGGGGATACGCAGTATTTT. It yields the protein CSVLFSGSGDTQYF.

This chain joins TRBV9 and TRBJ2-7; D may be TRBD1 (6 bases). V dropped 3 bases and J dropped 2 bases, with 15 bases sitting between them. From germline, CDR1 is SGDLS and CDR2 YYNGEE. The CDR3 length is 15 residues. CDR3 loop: CASSEGVLPTYEQYF. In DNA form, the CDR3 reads TGTGCCAGCAGCGAGGGGGTCCTCCCAACCTACGAGCAGTACTTC.

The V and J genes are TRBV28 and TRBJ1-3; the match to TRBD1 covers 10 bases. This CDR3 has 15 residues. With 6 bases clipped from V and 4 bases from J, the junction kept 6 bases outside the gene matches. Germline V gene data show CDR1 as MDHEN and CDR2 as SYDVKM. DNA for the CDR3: TGTGCCAGCAGACGGGACAGGGGATTCGGAAACACCATATATTTT. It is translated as CASRRDRGFGNTIYF.

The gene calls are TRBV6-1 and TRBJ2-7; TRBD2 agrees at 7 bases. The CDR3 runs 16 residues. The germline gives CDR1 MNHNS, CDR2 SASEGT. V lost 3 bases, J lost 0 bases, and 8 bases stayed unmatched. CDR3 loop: CASSDRLAPFSYEQYF. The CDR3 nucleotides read TGTGCCAGCAGTGATAGACTAGCACCTTTCTCCTACGAGCAGTACTTC.

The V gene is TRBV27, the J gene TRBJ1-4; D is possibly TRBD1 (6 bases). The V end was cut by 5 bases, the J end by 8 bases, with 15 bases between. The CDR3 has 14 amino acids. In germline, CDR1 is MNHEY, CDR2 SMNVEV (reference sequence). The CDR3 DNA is TGTGCCAGCAGTCCCCAGGGGCTCAACGAAAAACTGTTTTTT. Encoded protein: CASSPQGLNEKLFF.

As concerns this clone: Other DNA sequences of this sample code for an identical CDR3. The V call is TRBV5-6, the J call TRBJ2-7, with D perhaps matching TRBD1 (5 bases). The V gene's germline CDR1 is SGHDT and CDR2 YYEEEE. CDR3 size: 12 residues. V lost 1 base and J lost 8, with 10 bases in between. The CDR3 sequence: CASSLQGVQQYF. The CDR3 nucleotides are TGTGCCAGCAGCTTGCAAGGGGTGCAGCAGTACTTC.

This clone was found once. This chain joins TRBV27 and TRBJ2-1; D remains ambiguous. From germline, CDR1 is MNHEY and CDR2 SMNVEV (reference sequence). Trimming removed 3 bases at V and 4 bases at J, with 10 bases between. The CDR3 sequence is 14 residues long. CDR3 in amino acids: CASSFSAQYNEQFF. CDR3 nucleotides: TGTGCCAGCAGTTTCAGCGCACAATACAATGAGCAGTTCTTC.

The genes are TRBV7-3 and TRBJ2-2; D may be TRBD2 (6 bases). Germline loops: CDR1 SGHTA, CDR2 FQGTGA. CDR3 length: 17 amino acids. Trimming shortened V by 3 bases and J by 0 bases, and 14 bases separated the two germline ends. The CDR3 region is CASSFAAGTSNTGELFF. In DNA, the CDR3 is TGTGCCAGCAGCTTTGCGGCGGGGACTTCGAACACCGGGGAGCTGTTTTTT.

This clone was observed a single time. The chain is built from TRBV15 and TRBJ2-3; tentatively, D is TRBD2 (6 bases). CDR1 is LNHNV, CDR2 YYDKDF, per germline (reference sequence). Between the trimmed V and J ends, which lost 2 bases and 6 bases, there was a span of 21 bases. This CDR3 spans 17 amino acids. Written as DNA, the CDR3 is TGTGCCACCAGCAGACCATTTCAGGGACTCGGGGTGGATACGCAGTATTTT. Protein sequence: CATSRPFQGLGVDTQYF.

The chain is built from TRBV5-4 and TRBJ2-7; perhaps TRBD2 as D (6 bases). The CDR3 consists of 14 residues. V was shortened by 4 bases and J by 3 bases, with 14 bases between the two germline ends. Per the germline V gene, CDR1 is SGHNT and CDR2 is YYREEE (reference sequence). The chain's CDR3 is CASSPEGRGYEQYF. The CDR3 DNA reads TGTGCCAGCAGCCCTGAGGGGCGGGGCTACGAGCAGTACTTC. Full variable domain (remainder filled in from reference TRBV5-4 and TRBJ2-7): ETGVTQSPTHLIKTRGQQVTLRCSSQSGHNTVSWYQQALGQGPQFIFQYYREEENGRGNFPPRFSGLQFPNYSSELNVNALELDDSALYLCASSPEGRGYEQYFGPGTRLTVT.

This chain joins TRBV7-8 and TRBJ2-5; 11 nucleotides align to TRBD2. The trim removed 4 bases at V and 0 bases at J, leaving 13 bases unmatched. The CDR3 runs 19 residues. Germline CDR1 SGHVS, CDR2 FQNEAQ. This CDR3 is CASSSGLRGTSGYQETQYF. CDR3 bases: TGTGCCAGCAGCTCGGGTTTAAGAGGGACTAGCGGCTACCAAGAGACCCAGTACTTC. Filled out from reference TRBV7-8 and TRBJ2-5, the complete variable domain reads GAGVSQSPRYKVAKRGQDVALRCDPISGHVSLFWYQQALGQGPEFLTYFQNEAQLDKSGLPSDRFFAERPEGSVSTLKIQRTQQEDSAVYLCASSSGLRGTSGYQETQYFGPGTRLLVL.

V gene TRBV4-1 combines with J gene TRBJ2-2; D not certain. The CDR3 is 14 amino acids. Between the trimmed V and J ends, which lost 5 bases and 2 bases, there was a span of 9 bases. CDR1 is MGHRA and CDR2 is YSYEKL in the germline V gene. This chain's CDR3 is CASSEASNTGELFF. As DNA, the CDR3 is TGCGCCAGCAGCGAGGCTAGTAACACCGGGGAGCTGTTTTTT.

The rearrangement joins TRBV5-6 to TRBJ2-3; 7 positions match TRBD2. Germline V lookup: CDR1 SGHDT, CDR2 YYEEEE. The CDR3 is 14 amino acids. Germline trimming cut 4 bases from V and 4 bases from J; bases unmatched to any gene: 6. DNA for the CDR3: TGTGCCAGCAGCCCCGGACTAGAGGCAGATACGCAGTATTTT. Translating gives CASSPGLEADTQYF.

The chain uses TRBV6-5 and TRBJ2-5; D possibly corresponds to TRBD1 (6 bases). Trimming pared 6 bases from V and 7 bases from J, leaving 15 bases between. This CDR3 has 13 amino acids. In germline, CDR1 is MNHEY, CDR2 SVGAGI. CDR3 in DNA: TGTGCCAGCAGCTCAGGGGTGTGGGGGACCCAGTACTTC. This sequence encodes CASSSGVWGTQYF.

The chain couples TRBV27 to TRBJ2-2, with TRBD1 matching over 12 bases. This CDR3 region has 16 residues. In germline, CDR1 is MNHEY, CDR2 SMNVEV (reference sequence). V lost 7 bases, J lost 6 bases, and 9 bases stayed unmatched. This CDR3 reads CASNPGTGGAPGELFF. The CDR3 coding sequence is TGTGCCAGCAATCCCGGGACAGGGGGCGCCCCCGGGGAGCTGTTTTTT.